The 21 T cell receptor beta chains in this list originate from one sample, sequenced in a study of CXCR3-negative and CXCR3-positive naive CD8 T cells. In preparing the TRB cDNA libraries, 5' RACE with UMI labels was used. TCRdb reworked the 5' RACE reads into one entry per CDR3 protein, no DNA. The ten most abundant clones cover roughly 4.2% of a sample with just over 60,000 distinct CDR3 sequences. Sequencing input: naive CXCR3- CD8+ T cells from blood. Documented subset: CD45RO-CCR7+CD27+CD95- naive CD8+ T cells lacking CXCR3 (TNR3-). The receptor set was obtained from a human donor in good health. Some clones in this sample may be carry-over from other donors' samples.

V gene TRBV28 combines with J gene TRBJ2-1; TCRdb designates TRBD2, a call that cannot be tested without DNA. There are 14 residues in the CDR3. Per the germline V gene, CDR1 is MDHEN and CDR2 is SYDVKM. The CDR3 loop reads CASRVAGPYNEQFF.

This CDR3 is CASTIWESEQYF. The chain carries TRBV7-9 and TRBJ2-7; TCRdb lists TRBD2, though no DNA is available to test this call. The CDR3 is made up of 12 amino acids. CDR1 and CDR2 (germline): SEHNR, FQNEAQ (reference sequence). The whole variable domain, filled in from reference TRBV7-9 and TRBJ2-7, reads DTGVSQNPRHKITKRGQNVTFRCDPISEHNRLYWYRQTLGQGPEFLTYFQNEAQLEKSRLLSDRFSAERPKGSFSTLEIQRTEQGDSAMYLCASTIWESEQYFGPGTRLTVT.

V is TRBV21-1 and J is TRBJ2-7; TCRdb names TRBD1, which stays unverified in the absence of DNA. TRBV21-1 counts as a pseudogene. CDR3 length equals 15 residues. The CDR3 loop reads CASRCKGQGIYEQYF.

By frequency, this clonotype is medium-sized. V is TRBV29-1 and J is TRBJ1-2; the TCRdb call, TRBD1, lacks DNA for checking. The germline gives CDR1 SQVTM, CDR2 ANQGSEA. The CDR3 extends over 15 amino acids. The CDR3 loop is CSVYGRPGQRDGYTF.

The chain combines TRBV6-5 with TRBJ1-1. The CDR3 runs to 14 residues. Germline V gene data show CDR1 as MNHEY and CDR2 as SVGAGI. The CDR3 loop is CASSSATQNTEAFF.

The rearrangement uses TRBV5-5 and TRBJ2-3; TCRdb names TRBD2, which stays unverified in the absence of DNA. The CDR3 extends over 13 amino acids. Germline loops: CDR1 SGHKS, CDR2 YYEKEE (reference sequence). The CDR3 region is CATSGGYTDTQYF.

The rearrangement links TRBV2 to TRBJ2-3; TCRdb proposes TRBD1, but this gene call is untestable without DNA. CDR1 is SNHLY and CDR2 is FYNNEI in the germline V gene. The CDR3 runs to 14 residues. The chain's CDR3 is CASSEEGEKDTQYF.

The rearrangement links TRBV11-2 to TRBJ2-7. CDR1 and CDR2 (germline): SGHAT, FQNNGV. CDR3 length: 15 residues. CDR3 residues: CASSLVPDSTHEQYF.

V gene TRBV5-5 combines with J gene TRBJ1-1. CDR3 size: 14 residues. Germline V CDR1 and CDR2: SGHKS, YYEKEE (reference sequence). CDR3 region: CASRLPQSNTEAFF. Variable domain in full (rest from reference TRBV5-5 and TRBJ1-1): DAGVTQSPTHLIKTRGQQVTLRCSPISGHKSVSWYQQVLGQGPQFIFQYYEKEERGRGNFPDRFSARQFPNYSSELNVNALLLGDSALYLCASRLPQSNTEAFFGQGTRLTVV.

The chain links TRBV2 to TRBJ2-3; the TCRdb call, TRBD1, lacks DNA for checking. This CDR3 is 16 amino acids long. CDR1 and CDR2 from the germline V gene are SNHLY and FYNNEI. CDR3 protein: CASSEVGGLGTDTQYF.

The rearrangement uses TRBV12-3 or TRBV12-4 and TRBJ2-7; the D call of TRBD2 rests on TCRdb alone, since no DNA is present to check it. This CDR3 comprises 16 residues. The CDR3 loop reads CASKRGAVVPPYEQYF.

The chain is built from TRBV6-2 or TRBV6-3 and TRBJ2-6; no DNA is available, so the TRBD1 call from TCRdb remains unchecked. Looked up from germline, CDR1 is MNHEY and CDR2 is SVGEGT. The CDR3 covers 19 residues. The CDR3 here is CASSLPRSGDVFGANVLTF.

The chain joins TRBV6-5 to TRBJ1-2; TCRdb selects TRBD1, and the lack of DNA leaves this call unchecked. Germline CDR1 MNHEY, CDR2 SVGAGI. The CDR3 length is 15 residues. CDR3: CASSQTPPVGLGYTF.

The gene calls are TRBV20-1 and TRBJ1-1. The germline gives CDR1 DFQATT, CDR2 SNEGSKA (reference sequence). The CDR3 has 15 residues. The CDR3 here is CSARSTSGVNTEAFF.

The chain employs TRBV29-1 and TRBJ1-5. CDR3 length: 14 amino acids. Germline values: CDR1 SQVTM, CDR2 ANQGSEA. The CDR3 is CSVEIWVSNQPQHF.

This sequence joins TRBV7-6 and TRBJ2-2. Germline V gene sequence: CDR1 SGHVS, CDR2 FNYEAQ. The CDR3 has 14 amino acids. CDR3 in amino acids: CASSQTNNTGELFF.

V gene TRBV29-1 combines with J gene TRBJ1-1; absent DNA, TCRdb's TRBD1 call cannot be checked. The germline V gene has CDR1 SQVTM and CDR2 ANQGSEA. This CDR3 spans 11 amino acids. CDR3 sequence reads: CSARGETEAFF.

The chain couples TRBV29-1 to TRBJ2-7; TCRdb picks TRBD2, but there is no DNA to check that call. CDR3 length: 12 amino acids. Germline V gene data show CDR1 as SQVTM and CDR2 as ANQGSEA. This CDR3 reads CSVARGSYEQYF.

The CDR3 sequence is CASNPGVRYNEQFF. The chain couples TRBV7-8 to TRBJ2-1; the D call from TCRdb, TRBD1, cannot be confirmed without DNA. Germline V gives CDR1 SGHVS, CDR2 FQNEAQ. The CDR3 totals 14 residues.

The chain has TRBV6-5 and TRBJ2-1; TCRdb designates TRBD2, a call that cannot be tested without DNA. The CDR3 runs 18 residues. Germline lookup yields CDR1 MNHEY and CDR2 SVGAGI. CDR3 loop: CASSPFPGLAGAYNEQFF.

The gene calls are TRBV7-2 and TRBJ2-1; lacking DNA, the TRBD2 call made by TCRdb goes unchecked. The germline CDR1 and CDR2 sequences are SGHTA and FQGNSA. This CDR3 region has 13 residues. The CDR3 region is CASSYPAGNEQFF. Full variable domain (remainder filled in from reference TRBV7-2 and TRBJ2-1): GAGVSQSPSNKVTEKGKDVELRCDPISGHTALYWYRQSLGQGLEFLIYFQGNSAPDKSGLPSDRFSAERTGGSVSTLTIQRTQQEDSAVYLCASSYPAGNEQFFGPGTRLTVL.